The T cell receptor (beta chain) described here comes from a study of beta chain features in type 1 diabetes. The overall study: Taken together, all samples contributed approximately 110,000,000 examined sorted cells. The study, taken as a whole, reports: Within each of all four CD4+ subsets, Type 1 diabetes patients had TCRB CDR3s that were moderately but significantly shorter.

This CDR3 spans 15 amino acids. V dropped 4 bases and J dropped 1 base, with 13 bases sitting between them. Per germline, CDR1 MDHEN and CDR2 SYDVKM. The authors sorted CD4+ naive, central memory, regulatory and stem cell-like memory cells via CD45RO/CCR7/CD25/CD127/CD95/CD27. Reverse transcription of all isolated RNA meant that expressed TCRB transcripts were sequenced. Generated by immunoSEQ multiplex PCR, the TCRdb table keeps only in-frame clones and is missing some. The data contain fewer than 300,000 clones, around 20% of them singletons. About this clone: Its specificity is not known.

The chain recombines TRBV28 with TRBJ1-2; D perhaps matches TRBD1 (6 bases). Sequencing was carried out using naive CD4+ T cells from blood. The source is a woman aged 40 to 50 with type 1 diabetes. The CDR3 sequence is CASSSSGHLNYGYTF. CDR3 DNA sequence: TGTGCCAGCAGTTCCTCGGGACACCTTAACTATGGCTACACCTTC.